Below are 22 T cell receptor beta chains sequenced from a single sample in a study of beta chain features in type 1 diabetes. The sequenced template was cDNA made from the entire isolated RNA. The table came from immunoSEQ multiplex PCR; TCRdb's copy has only in-frame clones and leaves some out. The sample includes 310,000 or so clones, roughly 8% of them seen just once. The sample taken for sequencing was central memory CD4+ T cells from blood. All receptors come from a woman aged 18 to 35 in good health.

This clone has a handful of counts. CDR3 sequence: CASSQGRVGEHEQYF. The CDR3 DNA reads as TGCGCCAGCAGCCAAGGCAGGGTCGGGGAACACGAGCAGTACTTC. V is TRBV4-3 and J is TRBJ2-7; D assignment may be TRBD1 or TRBD2 (5 bases each). The CDR3 loop spans 15 amino acids. V was clipped by 1 base and J by 5 bases, with 15 bases between them. Germline CDR1 and CDR2: LGHNA and YSLEER.

This rearrangement joins TRBV7-6 to TRBJ2-1; TRBD2 matches 8 bases. Germline V gene lookup returns CDR1 SGHVS and CDR2 FNYEAQ. There are 16 residues in the CDR3. J lost 3 bases, V lost 2 bases, and 6 bases had no gene match. The CDR3 loop is CASSLYGAGGYNEQFF. CDR3 in DNA: TGTGCCAGCAGCTTATACGGGGCGGGAGGCTACAATGAGCAGTTCTTC.

This clone was seen more than once but under ten times. This CDR3 is CASSGVSYEQYF. Written as DNA, the CDR3 is TGTGCCAGCAGTGGCGTCTCCTACGAGCAGTACTTC. The V and J genes are TRBV28 and TRBJ2-7; unclear D gene. The length of the CDR3 is 12 residues. V shed 5 bases and J shed 0 bases, with 5 bases lying between them. Germline assignment: CDR1 MDHEN and CDR2 SYDVKM.

This chain joins TRBV10-3 and TRBJ2-1; D assignment may be TRBD1 or TRBD2 (5 bases each). The CDR3 sequence is 20 residues long. V was trimmed by 0 bases and J by 0 bases, leaving 21 bases between them. The V gene's germline CDR1 is ENHRY and CDR2 SYGVKD. CDR3 nucleotides: TGTGCCATCAGTGAGTCGGGTGGGAGAACGGCAGGGCACTCCTACAATGAGCAGTTCTTC. This codes for CAISESGGRTAGHSYNEQFF.

This chain joins TRBV7-9 and TRBJ2-1; 8 nucleotides match TRBD2. The CDR3 has 13 residues. Germline CDR1 SEHNR, CDR2 FQNEAQ (reference sequence). The trim removed 3 bases at V and 7 bases at J, leaving 2 bases unmatched. The CDR3 DNA sequence: TGTGCCAGCAGCTTCAGCGGGAGAAATGAGCAGTTCTTC. Translated, it gives CASSFSGRNEQFF.

This clone was observed many times. The chain uses TRBV5-6 and TRBJ2-4, with D tentatively TRBD2 (6 bases). V lost 0 bases and J lost 2, with 15 bases in between. CDR3 length: 17 amino acids. The germline V gene has CDR1 SGHDT and CDR2 YYEEEE. The CDR3 is CASSLEGSTRSKNIQYF. As DNA, the CDR3 is TGTGCCAGCAGCTTGGAGGGATCGACTAGGTCCAAAAACATTCAGTACTTC.

The chain joins TRBV11-2 to TRBJ2-5; 7 positions agree with TRBD1. This CDR3 spans 15 amino acids. Unmatched junction bases numbered 7, after V lost 5 bases and J lost 1 base. Germline CDR1 reads SGHAT; CDR2 reads FQNNGV. The CDR3 spells CASSIRQGTQETQYF. CDR3 bases: TGTGCCAGCAGCATTCGACAGGGAACCCAAGAGACCCAGTACTTC.

This clone was found a few times. The chain recombines TRBV11-2 with TRBJ2-7, with 8 bases fitting TRBD2. CDR3 length: 16 residues. V shed 0 bases, J shed 2 bases, and the junction held 6 bases outside the gene matches. CDR1 is SGHAT, CDR2 FQNNGV, per germline. CDR3 nucleotides: TGTGCCAGCAGCTTAGACCCCTCCGGGAGGGCCTACGAGCAGTACTTC. As protein: CASSLDPSGRAYEQYF.

This clone was detected only a few times. The chain joins TRBV7-6 to TRBJ2-3, with D hard to call. CDR1 SGHVS and CDR2 FNYEAQ come from the germline V gene. Between the trimmed V and J ends, which lost 4 bases and 7 bases, there was a span of 9 bases. This CDR3 spans 12 amino acids. The CDR3 DNA follows: TGTGCCAGCAGCTCGAGTGTGAATACGCAGTATTTT. Translation: CASSSSVNTQYF.

The gene calls are TRBV7-6 and TRBJ2-2; the D gene could be TRBD1 or TRBD2 (6 bases each). With 7 bases removed from V and 1 base from J, the gap between germline ends came to 16 bases. The CDR3 has 16 residues. Germline V CDR1 and CDR2: SGHVS, FNYEAQ. The CDR3 DNA follows: TGTGCCAGCACAGGACGGAGGGGGAAGAACACCGGGGAGCTGTTTTTT. Protein product: CASTGRRGKNTGELFF.

The sample holds a few counts of this clone. The V call is TRBV7-2, the J call TRBJ2-2, with 7 bases that match TRBD1. CDR3 length: 14 amino acids. CDR1 SGHTA and CDR2 FQGNSA come from the germline V gene. The trim removed 6 bases at V and 5 bases at J, leaving 6 bases unmatched. The CDR3 here is CASSDRARTGELFF. DNA of the CDR3: TGTGCCAGCAGTGACAGGGCCAGAACCGGGGAGCTGTTTTTT. Variable domain in full (rest from reference TRBV7-2 and TRBJ2-2): GAGVSQSPSNKVTEKGKDVELRCDPISGHTALYWYRQSLGQGLEFLIYFQGNSAPDKSGLPSDRFSAERTGGSVSTLTIQRTQQEDSAVYLCASSDRARTGELFFGEGSRLTVL.

This clone has more than one count but fewer than ten. The V call is TRBV7-9, the J call TRBJ2-3; TRBD2 aligns across 9 bases. The CDR3 totals 17 residues. Germline V gene data show CDR1 as SEHNR and CDR2 as FQNEAQ (reference sequence). V was pared by 3 bases and J by 5 bases, with 12 bases of the junction left unmatched. The CDR3 bases are TGTGCCAGCAGCTTCCCCGTAGCGGGAGAATGGTTAGATACGCAGTATTTT. It translates to CASSFPVAGEWLDTQYF.

This clone has at least ten counts. V gene TRBV14 combines with J gene TRBJ2-1; possible D gene TRBD2, 5 bases. CDR1 is SGHDN, CDR2 FVKESK, per germline. This CDR3 contains 13 residues. V lost 0 bases to trimming and J lost 10 bases, with 10 bases between them. The CDR3 coding sequence is TGTGCCAGCAGCCAAGATCTAGCCGGCGAGCAGTTCTTC. It translates to CASSQDLAGEQFF. Looking up the rest from reference TRBV14 and TRBJ2-1 gives the full variable domain: EAGVTQFPSHSVIEKGQTVTLRCDPISGHDNLYWYRRVMGKEIKFLLHFVKESKQDESGMPNNRFLAERTGGTYSTLKVQPAELEDSGVYFCASSQDLAGEQFFGPGTRLTVL.

This clone has a handful of counts. The genes are TRBV5-1 and TRBJ1-2, with TRBD1 identical over 7 bases. J lost 6 bases, V lost 4 bases, and 6 bases had no gene match. From germline, CDR1 is SGHRS and CDR2 YFSETQ. CDR3 length: 13 amino acids. DNA for the CDR3: TGCGCCAGCAGCCGCGGACAGGTAGATGGCTACACCTTC. Translation gives CASSRGQVDGYTF. The variable domain in full, completed from reference TRBV5-1 and TRBJ1-2, reads KAGVTQTPRYLIKTRGQQVTLSCSPISGHRSVSWYQQTPGQGLQFLFEYFSETQRNKGNFPGRFSGRQFSNSRSEMNVSTLELGDSALYLCASSRGQVDGYTFGSGTRLTVV.

This clone appeared a few times. J is TRBJ2-3 and V is TRBV10-3, with D possibly being TRBD2 (6 bases). V was trimmed by 3 bases and J by 6 bases, leaving 13 bases between them. The V gene's germline CDR1 is ENHRY and CDR2 SYGVKD. The CDR3 is 14 amino acids. The CDR3 DNA reads TGTGCCATCAGTGATCCCGACCGGGGGGATACGCAGTATTTT. Encoded protein: CAISDPDRGDTQYF.

At least ten counts were recorded for this clone. This sequence joins TRBV6-6 and TRBJ1-1, with 12 bases aligning to TRBD1. The germline V gene has CDR1 MNHNY and CDR2 SVGAGI (reference sequence). This CDR3 has 15 amino acids. After removal of 10 bases from V and 0 bases from J, the junction contained 6 bases not matched to a gene. The CDR3, as DNA: TGTGCCACCCGGGACAGGGGGCTATTGAACACTGAAGCTTTCTTT. Encoded protein: CATRDRGLLNTEAFF.

This clone came up a few times. This chain uses TRBV23-1 with TRBJ2-5, with a possible D match to TRBD2 (6 bases). TRBV23-1 is filed as an ORF, its function uncertain. This CDR3 spans 19 amino acids. V gave up 4 bases and J gave up 4 bases, with 28 bases separating them. CDR3 nucleotides: TGCGCCAGCAGTCGCCCAAAGTGGGGCCATACCCCAGCGGGAGAGACCCAGTACTTC. This encodes CASSRPKWGHTPAGETQYF.

The chain recombines TRBV18 with TRBJ2-1, with D tentatively TRBD1 (6 bases). This CDR3 comprises 12 residues. V was cut by 2 bases and J by 8 bases, with 7 bases left in between. The germline gives CDR1 KGHSH, CDR2 LQKENI. As DNA, the CDR3 is TGTGCCAGCTCACCAAGGACAGATGAGCAGTTCTTC. It is translated as CASSPRTDEQFF.

V is TRBV11-2 and J is TRBJ2-5, with D possibly matching TRBD2 (6 bases). This CDR3 is 15 amino acids long. CDR1 SGHAT and CDR2 FQNNGV come from the germline V gene. V shed 4 bases and J shed 5 bases, with 17 bases lying between them. The CDR3 here is CASSSLRGRRETQYF. Written as DNA, the CDR3 is TGTGCCAGCAGCTCCCTTCGGGGGAGGCGGGAGACCCAGTACTTC.

This clone was found a few times. The gene calls are TRBV15 and TRBJ1-4, with D unclear. This CDR3 has 13 amino acids. V was shortened by 4 bases and J by 8 bases, with 11 bases between the two germline ends. Per germline, CDR1 LNHNV and CDR2 YYDKDF (reference sequence). The CDR3, as DNA: TGTGCCACCAGCATGAGGGAACGCGAAAAACTGTTTTTT. Translated: CATSMREREKLFF.

The chain links TRBV11-2 to TRBJ2-7, with TRBD2 as a possible D gene (5 bases). The CDR3 has 14 residues. The V gene lost 3 bases and the J gene lost 2 bases, with 11 bases spanning the gap. In germline, CDR1 is SGHAT, CDR2 FQNNGV. For the CDR3, the DNA is TGTGCCAGCAGCTTTAGGACTTTGACCTACGAGCAGTACTTC. Its translation is CASSFRTLTYEQYF.

J is TRBJ2-4 and V is TRBV29-1; maybe TRBD2 (7 bases). Trimming took off 7 bases at V and 6 bases at J, with 16 bases between the two ends. This CDR3 spans 13 amino acids. The germline V gene encodes CDR1 SQVTM and CDR2 ANQGSEA. CDR3 in DNA: TGCAGCGGTGGGGGAGGGGGAAGAAACATTCAGTACTTC. Translation gives CSGGGGGRNIQYF.